Below, 14 T cell receptor beta chains from the same sample are listed, as sequenced in a study of T cell responses to AZD1222 COVID-19 vaccine. The repertoire was sequenced with immunoSEQ multiplex PCR; TCRdb's copy has only in-frame clones and lacks some. The sample has about 150,000 clones, around nine tenths seen once; the top ten hold around 2.8%. The source was peripheral blood, collected on day 0 of MenACWY control vaccination. The receptors shown here come from an adult in good health.

The chain is built from TRBV12-3 or TRBV12-4 and TRBJ2-7; D gene uncertain. Trimming cost V 5 bases and J 1 base, with 6 bases left between them. The CDR3 is made up of 12 amino acids. The CDR3 nucleotides are TGTGCCAGCAGTACCCGTTCCTACGAGCAGTACTTC. Protein product: CASSTRSYEQYF.

The rearrangement links TRBV19 to TRBJ2-4, with TRBD1 matching over 9 bases. The CDR3 extends over 15 amino acids. Germline-derived CDR1 and CDR2 are LNHDA and SQIVND (reference sequence). The V gene end was trimmed by 7 bases and the J gene end by 7 bases; junction bases not matched to a gene: 11. Written as DNA, the CDR3 is TGTGCCAGTACCCCCGGACAGGGGTGGGGGAACATTCAGTACTTC. This encodes CASTPGQGWGNIQYF.

The gene calls are TRBV24-1 and TRBJ2-5, with TRBD1 as a possible D gene (6 bases). This CDR3 is 17 amino acids long. Germline V gene sequence: CDR1 KGHDR, CDR2 SFDVKD. Trimming cost V 4 bases and J 2 bases, with 19 bases left between them. CDR3: CATSDRGQPGRQETQYF. The CDR3, as DNA: TGTGCCACCAGTGACCGCGGACAGCCGGGGAGACAAGAGACCCAGTACTTC.

J is TRBJ1-2 and V is TRBV9; maybe TRBD1 (6 bases). The V end lost 1 base, the J end lost 4 bases, and 14 bases lay between the germline ends. The length of the CDR3 is 15 residues. Looked up from germline, CDR1 is SGDLS and CDR2 is YYNGEE. The CDR3 spells CASSVRDRGVYGYTF. CDR3 DNA: TGTGCCAGCAGCGTAAGAGATAGGGGGGTCTATGGCTACACCTTC.

The chain has TRBV24-1 and TRBJ2-1; possible D gene TRBD1, 6 bases. This CDR3 spans 15 amino acids. Germline CDR1 KGHDR, CDR2 SFDVKD. V lost 4 bases and J lost 2, with 11 bases in between. CDR3: CATSDRRQAYNEQFF. CDR3 sequence (DNA): TGTGCCACCAGTGACCGCCGACAGGCCTACAATGAGCAGTTCTTC.

The chain links TRBV2 to TRBJ1-5; D possibly corresponds to TRBD1 (5 bases). V gave up 7 bases and J gave up 7 bases, with 23 bases separating them. The germline V gene has CDR1 SNHLY and CDR2 FYNNEI. CDR3 size: 16 residues. CDR3 nucleotides: TGTGCCAGCACCTATTATAATACCGGGACCCGCCAGCCCCAGCATTTT. Amino acids: CASTYYNTGTRQPQHF.

V is TRBV5-1 and J is TRBJ1-1; tentative D call: TRBD1 (5 bases). V lost 0 bases and J 0 bases, leaving 9 bases between the germline ends. CDR3 length equals 15 residues. Germline CDR1 reads SGHRS; CDR2 reads YFSETQ. This CDR3 reads CASSLGGTMNTEAFF. The CDR3 bases are TGCGCCAGCAGCTTGGGGGGGACGATGAACACTGAAGCTTTCTTT.

The V call is TRBV19, the J call TRBJ2-1; D is uncertain. CDR3 length: 14 residues. Germline values: CDR1 LNHDA, CDR2 SQIVND (reference sequence). Trimming shortened V by 6 bases and J by 3 bases, and 12 bases separated the two germline ends. This CDR3 reads CASRPAPHYNEQFF. In DNA form, the CDR3 reads TGTGCCAGTAGGCCGGCGCCGCACTACAATGAGCAGTTCTTC.

The J gene is TRBJ2-5, the V gene TRBV4-2; 13 nucleotides align to TRBD2. This CDR3 has 16 residues. Germline CDR1 LGHNA, CDR2 YNFKEQ. The V segment lost 4 bases and the J segment 5 bases; nucleotides outside the gene matches: 7. CDR3 loop: CASSPGLAGDGETQYF. The CDR3 DNA is TGTGCCAGCAGCCCCGGACTAGCGGGGGACGGGGAGACCCAGTACTTC.

The V call is TRBV6-5, the J call TRBJ1-6; no firm D call. This CDR3 region has 15 residues. The ends were cut back, 0 bases at V and 7 bases at J, with 10 bases in the middle. Germline CDR1 reads MNHEY; CDR2 reads SVGAGI. The CDR3, as DNA: TGTGCCAGCAGTTACTCGATAAGTTGGAATTCACCCCTCCACTTT. It codes for CASSYSISWNSPLHF.

The chain uses TRBV5-5 and TRBJ2-2, with 8 bases fitting TRBD2. Trimming cost V 5 bases and J 2 bases; bases outside gene matches: 2. CDR1 is SGHKS and CDR2 is YYEKEE in the germline V gene (reference sequence). The CDR3 totals 14 residues. This CDR3 is CASRRGDNTGELFF. In DNA, the CDR3 is TGTGCCAGCAGGCGGGGGGACAACACCGGGGAGCTGTTTTTT.

The rearrangement links TRBV3-1 (or the pseudogene TRBV3-2) to TRBJ2-3, with a tentative D call TRBD1 (6 bases). V was pared by 4 bases and J by 2 bases, with 13 bases between. The CDR3 extends over 15 amino acids. Germline CDR1 reads LGHDT; CDR2 reads YNNKEL (reference sequence). The CDR3 is CASSRIQGNTDTQYF. DNA for the CDR3: TGTGCCAGCAGCCGAATCCAGGGGAACACAGATACGCAGTATTTT.

The CDR3 DNA is TGCGCCAGCAGCACGGACGGCTCTGGGGCCAACGTCCTGACTTTC. It translates to CASSTDGSGANVLTF. The chain carries TRBV5-1 and TRBJ2-6, with D unclear. This CDR3 is built from 15 residues. CDR1 and CDR2 from the germline V gene are SGHRS and YFSETQ. The V gene lost 4 bases and the J gene lost 0 bases, with 8 bases spanning the gap.

The V call is TRBV27, the J call TRBJ2-5, with TRBD2 identical over 7 bases. CDR3 length equals 16 residues. V lost 4 bases and J lost 4; bases outside the gene matches: 12. Looked up from germline, CDR1 is MNHEY and CDR2 is SMNVEV (reference sequence). The CDR3 nucleotides read TGTGCCAGCAGTTCAATCGGACTCGGGGGGTCAGAGACCCAGTACTTC. It is translated as CASSSIGLGGSETQYF.